The sample holds one count of the clone carrying this T cell receptor (beta chain). Antigen specificity is unknown. A far more abundant clone sits one base away, making this likely a read error. This specimen comes from a study of regulatory T cells in long-lasting Graves disease. Overall study results and limits: Small sample size may have lowered accuracy.

The CDR3 runs to 18 residues. CDR1 is SGHVS, CDR2 FQNEAQ, per germline. Unmatched junction bases numbered 25, after V lost 7 bases and J lost 7 bases. The time point was: newly diagnosed GD, antithyroid drugs for less than 3 months. PBMC RNA served as the TCR library source. Researchers made TCR beta libraries by using iRepertoire HTBI primers and running Arm-PCR on CDR3 regions. Each CDR3 protein gets one entry after TCRdb re-called the multiplex PCR reads with MiXCR. The sample carries hundreds of thousands of distinct CDR3 sequences, more than 10% recorded once. These data also formed part of another study, on T cells in Graves' hyperthyroidism and ophthalmopathy. That work states: Patients were excluded for uncontrolled infection, other autoimmune disease, pregnancy or lactation. Among clonotypes expanded in thyroid above 0.001, most were also found in blood.

This clonotype originated in a woman aged 25-40 years with Graves disease. The V and J genes are TRBV7-8 and TRBJ2-7; 7 bases align to TRBD2. Sequences were derived from peripheral blood mononuclear cells (PBMCs), sampled at new diagnosis, from a patient treated with antithyroid drugs. The CDR3 loop is CASTPTYRASGEGNEQYF. DNA for the CDR3: TGTGCCAGCACCCCCACTTACCGGGCTAGCGGAGAGGGTAATGAGCAGTACTTC.